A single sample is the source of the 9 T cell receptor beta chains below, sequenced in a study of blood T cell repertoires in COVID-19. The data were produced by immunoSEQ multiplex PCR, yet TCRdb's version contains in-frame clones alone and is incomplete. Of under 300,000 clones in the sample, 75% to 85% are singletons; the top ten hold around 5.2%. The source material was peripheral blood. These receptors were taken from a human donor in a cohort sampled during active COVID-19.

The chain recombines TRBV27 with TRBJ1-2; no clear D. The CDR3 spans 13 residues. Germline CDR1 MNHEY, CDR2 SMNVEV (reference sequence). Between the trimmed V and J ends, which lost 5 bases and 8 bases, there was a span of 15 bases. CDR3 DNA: TGTGCCAGCAGTGAGACTTGGCGGTGGGGCTACACCTTC. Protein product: CASSETWRWGYTF.

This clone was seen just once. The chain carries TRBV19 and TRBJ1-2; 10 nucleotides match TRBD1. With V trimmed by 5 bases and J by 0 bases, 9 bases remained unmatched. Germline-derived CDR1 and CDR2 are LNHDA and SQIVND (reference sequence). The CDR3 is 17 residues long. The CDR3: CASSLGQGSRANYGYTF. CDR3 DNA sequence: TGTGCCAGTAGTCTGGGACAGGGGAGTAGAGCTAACTATGGCTACACCTTC.

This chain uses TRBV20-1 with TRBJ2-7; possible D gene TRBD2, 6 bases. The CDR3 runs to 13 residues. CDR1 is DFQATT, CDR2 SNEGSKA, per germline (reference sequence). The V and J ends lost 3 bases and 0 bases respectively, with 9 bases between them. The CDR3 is CSASPGLSYEQYF. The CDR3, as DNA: TGCAGTGCTAGTCCGGGACTCTCCTACGAGCAGTACTTC.

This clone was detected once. CDR3 DNA: TGTGCCAGTAGCCGCGGGGACAGGGGGAACACTGAAGCTTTCTTT. It translates to CASSRGDRGNTEAFF. The chain uses TRBV19 and TRBJ1-1, with TRBD1 identical over 10 bases. The CDR3 sequence is 15 residues long. J lost 1 base, V lost 6 bases, and 5 bases had no gene match. Germline V gene sequence: CDR1 LNHDA, CDR2 SQIVND (reference sequence).

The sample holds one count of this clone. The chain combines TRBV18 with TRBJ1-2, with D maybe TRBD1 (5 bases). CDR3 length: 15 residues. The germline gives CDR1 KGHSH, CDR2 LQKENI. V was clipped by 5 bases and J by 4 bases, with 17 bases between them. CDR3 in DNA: TGTGCCAGCTCAGGGAATGTAAGGGGTGCCTATGGCTACACCTTC. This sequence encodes CASSGNVRGAYGYTF.

The CDR3 sequence: CASSIRGRGSTDTQYF. The CDR3 DNA follows: TGTGCCAGTAGCATCAGGGGAAGAGGGAGCACAGATACGCAGTATTTT. The V call is TRBV19, the J call TRBJ2-3, with a tentative D call TRBD1 (6 bases). CDR1 is LNHDA and CDR2 is SQIVND in the germline V gene (reference sequence). There are 16 residues in the CDR3. Between the trimmed V and J ends, which lost 6 bases and 0 bases, there was a span of 16 bases.

The CDR3 sequence is CASSPRTGPYEQYF. CDR3 nucleotides: TGTGCCAGCAGCCCCAGGACAGGGCCTTACGAGCAGTACTTC. The chain has TRBV6-5 and TRBJ2-7; 8 bases map to TRBD1. The germline V gene encodes CDR1 MNHEY and CDR2 SVGAGI. The CDR3 is 14 residues long. V shed 6 bases, J shed 4 bases, and the junction held 8 bases outside the gene matches.

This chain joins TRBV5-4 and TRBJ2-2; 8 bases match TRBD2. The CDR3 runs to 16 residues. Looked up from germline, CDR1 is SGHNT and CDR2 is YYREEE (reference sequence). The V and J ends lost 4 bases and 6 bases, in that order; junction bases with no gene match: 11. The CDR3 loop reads CASSQFAAGGSGELFF. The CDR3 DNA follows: TGTGCCAGCAGCCAGTTCGCCGCGGGAGGTTCCGGGGAGCTGTTTTTT.

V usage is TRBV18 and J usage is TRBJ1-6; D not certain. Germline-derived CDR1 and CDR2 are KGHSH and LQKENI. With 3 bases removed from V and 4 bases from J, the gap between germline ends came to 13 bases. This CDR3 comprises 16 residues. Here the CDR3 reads CASSPIRGGYNSPLHF. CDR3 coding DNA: TGTGCCAGCTCACCGATCAGAGGTGGATATAATTCACCCCTCCACTTT.